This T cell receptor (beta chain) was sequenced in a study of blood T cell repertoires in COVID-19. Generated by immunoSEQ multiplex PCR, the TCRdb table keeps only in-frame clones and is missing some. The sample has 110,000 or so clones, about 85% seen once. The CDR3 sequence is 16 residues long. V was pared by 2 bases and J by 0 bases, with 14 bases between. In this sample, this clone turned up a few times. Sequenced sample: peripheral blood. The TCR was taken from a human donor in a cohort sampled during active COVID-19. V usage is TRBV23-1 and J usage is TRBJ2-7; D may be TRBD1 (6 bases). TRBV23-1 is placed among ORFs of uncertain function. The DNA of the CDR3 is TGCGCCAGCAGTCAACGACAGGTGACCCCCTCCTACGAGCAGTACTTC. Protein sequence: CASSQRQVTPSYEQYF.